This TCR beta chain was observed in a study of shared clonotypes between healthy human individuals (dated by TCRdb to the early 2020s). About the investigation overall: A couple of women and a few men aged 18 to 49 years were included in the cohort. For each donor, CD4 naive and CD4 memory were each run on three plates, CD8 naive on two plates, and CD8 memory on one plate. To estimate repertoire size and how much clonotype sharing occurs between individuals, the study deeply sequenced the blood TCR repertoires of roughly 5 healthy adults. Libraries were prepared and TCR repertoires were sequenced by different laboratories using diverse techniques, in order to increase sequencing depth and limit assay-specific biases. Leukapheresis yielded between about 0.85 and 10 billion PBMCs per donor.

Comment on this clone: What this receptor recognizes is not known. Base qualities are not provided; no much larger clone lies one nucleotide away.

For the CD8 naive samples, CD45RO-negative cells were positively selected for CCR7, yielding a CD45RA+CCR7+ population from which TemRA cells were excluded. The donors were healthy, HIV-negative adults who had no recently reported acute infections or vaccinations. Only Caucasian adults living in Nashville, Tennessee, USA were represented among the donors. Blood was collected by leukapheresis, and PBMCs were isolated by Ficoll-Histopaque density gradient centrifugation and then cryopreserved in liquid nitrogen vapor phase. Purity and quantity of every magnetically sorted T cell population were checked by analytical flow cytometry. Genomic DNA was isolated from each sorted fraction and quantified by UV absorbance on a Nanodrop 2000c. Findings and caveats that apply to the study as a whole: Rarefaction of sorted-subset datasets indicated incomplete sequencing despite the large sequencing depth. Clonotypes shared by all four sorted-subset donors showed higher generation probabilities than non-shared clonotypes. The small number of donors limited the genetic and exposure-history diversity represented. Larger estimated clonotype richness was generally found for naive subsets than for memory subsets. Sampling was restricted to blood, and TCR repertoires in tissue are likely to differ from TCR repertoires in blood. Pairwise subsampling indicated that sequencing depth was expected to affect the degree of clonotype sharing among donors. Sharing across a few donors was observed for around 5% of naive CD4, 3.5% of naive CD8, around 2.5% of memory CD4, and approximately 0.41% of memory CD8 clonotypes.

CDR1 is given as MNHNY and CDR2 as SVGAGI, both from the germline V gene (reference sequence). The CDR3 runs 12 amino acids, cysteine and phenylalanine included. The kept DNA is CDR3 alone, 36 bases in frame from the first base. V and J lose 8 bases and 7 bases, and a span of 14 bases separates them. TCR CDR3 regions were amplified from genomic DNA by multiplex PCR using the deep immunoSEQ assay. Extracted genomic DNA from each cell subset was distributed evenly across all wells of several immunoSEQ 96-well plates, and each plate was treated as a replicate. For sorted subsets, 200 to 250 ng of genomic DNA, equivalent to about 30,000 T cell genomes, went into each replicate PCR. The purified libraries were quantified using a Qubit 3.0 fluorometer, sized with a Bioanalyzer 2100, and then quantified again using the KAPA Library Quantification kit. A separate single-read 150-cycle Illumina NextSeq 550 flow cell was used to sequence each immunoSEQ 96-well plate. Processing in the source paper ran as follows. The immunoSEQ output contained only junctional sequences without quality scores, so filtering could not match that applied to full-length reads. Sequences were annotated with PyIR, a Python wrapper for IgBLAST v1.9, and V/J genes and CDR3 were assigned using IMGT germline references. Any read was removed if the V/J assignment was weak (E-value above 1e-6), the CDR3 was missing, or the read contained stop codons, out-of-frame junctions, or ambiguous translated residues. V3J clonotypes were defined as sequences sharing the same inferred V gene, J gene, and CDR3 amino acid sequence. To compute the percentage overlap between repertoires, the number of shared unique clonotypes was divided by the size of the smaller repertoire. Three approaches were used to assess repertoire richness: RTK rarefaction, the Chao1 estimator, and Recon v2.1 estimates of unobserved clonotypes. For all TCRbeta clonotypes obtained by the gDNA method from several donors, generation probabilities were computed with OLGA. This immuneACCESS table, as held by TCRdb, lists in-frame sequences with V and J called but not all clones. Of the missing ones, under half trace to an unresolved V gene in checked studies; the others have no known cause. D and trimming come from the DNA, and the V and J calls and clone size come from that table. This sample comprises some 2,000,000 clones, about 94% of them detected only once. Together, the top ten hold 1% to 1.3% of the sample.

Sample: naive CD8+ T cells sorted from blood. The cell subset or site label of this sample denotes: CD45RA+CCR7+. The TCR sequence derives from a man aged 18 to 35 in good health. The V and J segments used are TRBV6-6 and TRBJ1-1, with an unclear D gene assignment. In nucleotide form, the sequence is TGTGCCAGCGCCCACGGTGGGAGTGAAGCTTTCTTT. The translation is CASAHGGSEAFF.